A single sample gave rise to the 32 T cell receptor beta chains below, sequenced in a study of T cells in Graves' hyperthyroidism and ophthalmopathy. RNA transcripts provided the source from which TCR beta CDR3 regions were amplified. The study used the HTBI primer set for a first-round RT-PCR of the TCR CDR3. TCRdb recomputed calls from the multiplex PCR reads with MiXCR, one row per CDR3 protein. The sample contains 150,000 or so distinct CDR3 sequences, over 20% of which appear only once. Sequencing used blood. The origin of the receptors is a woman in her 50s with Graves' hyperthyroidism that later progressed to Graves' ophthalmopathy.

This clonotype was recorded at least ten times. The chain is built from TRBV18 and TRBJ1-2; perhaps TRBD1 as D (6 bases). This CDR3 region has 13 residues. The germline CDR1 and CDR2 sequences are KGHSH and LQKENI. V was clipped by 2 bases and J by 8 bases, with 12 bases between them. The CDR3 nucleotides are TGTGCCAGCTCACCATCCCCGGACAGAGGCTACACCTTC. Protein: CASSPSPDRGYTF.

The chain employs TRBV27 and TRBJ2-7, with a possible D match to TRBD2 (5 bases). Between the trimmed V and J ends, which lost 6 bases and 2 bases, there was a span of 11 bases. This CDR3 contains 13 residues. Germline CDR1 and CDR2: MNHEY and SMNVEV (reference sequence). Written as DNA, the CDR3 is TGTGCCAGCAGGGGAGCAGCCACCTACGAGCAGTACTTC. As protein: CASRGAATYEQYF.

The table lists this clonotype with many counts. The rearrangement joins TRBV7-9 to TRBJ2-5, with D possibly TRBD1 on 7 matching bases. Trimming cost V 5 bases and J 3 bases, with 10 bases left between them. CDR1 and CDR2 (germline): SEHNR, FQNEAQ (reference sequence). This CDR3 has 13 residues. This CDR3 reads CASSAGQKETQYF. In DNA form, the CDR3 reads TGTGCCAGCAGCGCGGGACAGAAAGAGACCCAGTACTTC. Using reference TRBV7-9 and TRBJ2-5 for the parts outside the CDR3, the full variable domain is DTGVSQNPRHKITKRGQNVTFRCDPISEHNRLYWYRQTLGQGPEFLTYFQNEAQLEKSRLLSDRFSAERPKGSFSTLEIQRTEQGDSAMYLCASSAGQKETQYFGPGTRLLVL.

This clonotype was detected many times. The chain couples TRBV20-1 to TRBJ2-5; TRBD2 matches 10 bases. Looked up from germline, CDR1 is DFQATT and CDR2 is SNEGSKA (reference sequence). The CDR3 contains 19 residues. Losses at the gene ends were 3 bases for V and 1 base for J; bases not matched to a gene: 17. The CDR3 nucleotides are TGCAGTGCTAGGGGAACCTTGGGGGCGACTAGCGGGTCCCAAGAGACCCAGTACTTC. Protein product: CSARGTLGATSGSQETQYF.

This clonotype was counted at least ten times. V usage is TRBV11-2 and J usage is TRBJ2-1; D remains unclear. Germline loops: CDR1 SGHAT, CDR2 FQNNGV. This CDR3 is built from 15 residues. Deletions cut 1 base from V and 1 base from J, with 8 bases between. CDR3 sequence: CASSLGAESYNEQFF. The CDR3 DNA reads as TGTGCCAGCAGCTTAGGGGCAGAGTCCTACAATGAGCAGTTCTTC. The variable domain in full, completed from reference TRBV11-2 and TRBJ2-1, reads EAGVAQSPRYKIIEKRQSVAFWCNPISGHATLYWYQQILGQGPKLLIQFQNNGVVDDSQLPKDRFSAERLKGVDSTLKIQPAKLEDSAVYLCASSLGAESYNEQFFGPGTRLTVL.

Only a few counts were recorded for this clonotype. The V gene is TRBV28, the J gene TRBJ1-4, with D possibly TRBD1 on 6 matching bases. The V gene's germline CDR1 is MDHEN and CDR2 SYDVKM. The CDR3 length is 14 residues. Trimming removed 7 bases at V and 7 bases at J, with 16 bases between. CDR3 sequence (DNA): TGTGCCAGCACCATAGGGGGGGGCAGTGAAAAACTGTTTTTT. This codes for CASTIGGGSEKLFF.

This clonotype was seen many times. The chain uses TRBV11-3 and TRBJ2-1; 7 bases are shared with TRBD2. Germline V gives CDR1 SGHNT, CDR2 YENEEA. V trimming: 6 bases; J trimming: 9 bases; junction bases outside the gene matches: 8. The CDR3 has 13 residues. CDR3 sequence reads: CASSLSIAGEQFF. CDR3 nucleotide sequence: TGTGCCAGCAGTTTGTCAATAGCGGGTGAGCAGTTCTTC.

This clonotype showed up many times. The chain joins TRBV3-1 to TRBJ1-1; D remains unclear. Germline CDR1 LGHDT, CDR2 YNNKEL (reference sequence). The CDR3 is made up of 12 amino acids. Trimming left V 1 base short and J 6 bases short, with 6 bases between. In DNA form, the CDR3 reads TGTGCCAGCAGCCAAGGCCTAGCTGAAGCTTTCTTT. This translates into CASSQGLAEAFF.

The rearrangement uses TRBV2 and TRBJ2-7; 14 bases are a match to TRBD2. The trim removed 7 bases at V and 3 bases at J, leaving 5 bases unmatched. Germline CDR1 SNHLY, CDR2 FYNNEI. The CDR3 is made up of 15 amino acids. This CDR3 reads CASKEGLAGDYEQYF. As DNA, the CDR3 is TGTGCCAGCAAGGAGGGACTAGCGGGAGACTACGAGCAGTACTTC.

This sequence joins TRBV7-8 and TRBJ1-4; D unresolved. Germline CDR1 reads SGHVS; CDR2 reads FQNEAQ. Trimming removed 8 bases from V and 7 bases from J, with 20 bases in between. The CDR3 has 15 amino acids. The CDR3 here is CASRPTSISSEKLFF. The CDR3 DNA follows: TGTGCCAGCCGCCCCACCAGCATTAGCAGTGAAAAACTGTTTTTT. The complete variable domain, with remaining parts taken from reference TRBV7-8 and TRBJ1-4, reads GAGVSQSPRYKVAKRGQDVALRCDPISGHVSLFWYQQALGQGPEFLTYFQNEAQLDKSGLPSDRFFAERPEGSVSTLKIQRTQQEDSAVYLCASRPTSISSEKLFFGSGTQLSVL.

The sample holds many counts of this clonotype. The rearrangement joins TRBV11-3 to TRBJ2-1; no clear D. Trimming left V 5 bases short and J 8 bases short, with 19 bases between. Germline CDR1 is SGHNT and CDR2 is YENEEA. CDR3 length: 15 amino acids. The DNA of the CDR3 is TGTGCCAGCAGCCTTTGGGTCCTCCTGGCCCATGAGCAGTTCTTC. It translates to CASSLWVLLAHEQFF. Using reference TRBV11-3 and TRBJ2-1 for the parts outside the CDR3, the full variable domain is EAGVVQSPRYKIIEKKQPVAFWCNPISGHNTLYWYLQNLGQGPELLIRYENEEAVDDSQLPKDRFSAERLKGVDSTLKIQPAELGDSAVYLCASSLWVLLAHEQFFGPGTRLTVL.

The sample holds a few counts of this clonotype. The J gene is TRBJ2-5, the V gene TRBV10-3; 11 bases fit TRBD2. Germline V gene data show CDR1 as ENHRY and CDR2 as SYGVKD. This CDR3 has 15 residues. Trimming at V came to 4 bases and at J to 3 bases, leaving 4 bases not matched to a gene. CDR3 amino acids: CAISVRGLAEETQYF. CDR3 DNA: TGTGCCATCAGTGTCAGGGGACTAGCGGAAGAGACCCAGTACTTC.

The CDR3: CASSTRGDGANEKLFF. In DNA form, the CDR3 reads TGTGCCAGCAGCACCCGAGGGGACGGCGCTAATGAAAAACTGTTTTTT. The chain recombines TRBV9 with TRBJ1-4; perhaps TRBD1 as D (5 bases). The length of the CDR3 is 16 residues. V lost 4 bases and J lost 3, with 16 bases in between. CDR1 is SGDLS, CDR2 YYNGEE, per germline.

This clonotype was detected many times. J is TRBJ2-5 and V is TRBV4-2; 15 bases are shared with TRBD2. In germline, CDR1 is LGHNA, CDR2 YNFKEQ. The J segment lost 0 bases and the V segment lost 4 bases, leaving 3 bases of the junction unmatched. CDR3 length equals 17 residues. CDR3 nucleotides: TGTGCCAGCAGCCTGGGACTAGCGGGAGGTAACCAAGAGACCCAGTACTTC. Residues: CASSLGLAGGNQETQYF.

This clonotype was found many times. The chain combines TRBV7-3 with TRBJ2-3; 13 positions agree with TRBD2. The CDR3 spans 16 residues. V was pared by 5 bases and J by 6 bases, with 8 bases of the junction left unmatched. Looked up from germline, CDR1 is SGHTA and CDR2 is FQGTGA. The CDR3 DNA is TGTGCCAGCAGCCCGACTAGCGGGGGGAGGTTGGATACGCAGTATTTT. The encoded protein is CASSPTSGGRLDTQYF.

Turning to this clonotype: Possible read error: a much larger clone is one base away. The rearrangement uses TRBV28 and TRBJ2-1; a weak D match, TRBD1 (5 bases). The germline CDR1 and CDR2 sequences are MDHEN and SYDVKM. V lost 4 bases, J lost 10 bases, and 20 bases lay in between. This CDR3 is built from 15 residues. For the CDR3, the DNA is TGTGCCAGCAGTTCAGTTGCAGGGTTAGGCAAGGAGCAGTTCTTC. Its translation: CASSSVAGLGKEQFF. Full variable domain (missing parts from reference TRBV28 and TRBJ2-1): DVKVTQSSRYLVKRTGEKVFLECVQDMDHENMFWYRQDPGLGLRLIYFSYDVKMKEKGDIPEGYSVSREKKERFSLILESASTNQTSMYLCASSSVAGLGKEQFFGPGTRLTVL.

This clonotype was observed at least ten times. The chain combines TRBV10-3 with TRBJ2-7; possible D gene TRBD1, 6 bases. The germline V gene has CDR1 ENHRY and CDR2 SYGVKD. The CDR3 covers 15 residues. Trimming took 5 bases from V and 2 from J, leaving 16 bases between them. This chain's CDR3 is CAISTRTAATYEQYF. For the CDR3, the DNA is TGTGCCATCAGTACTAGGACAGCCGCCACCTACGAGCAGTACTTC.

This clonotype was seen ten or more times. The V and J genes are TRBV2 and TRBJ2-2; D may be TRBD1 (6 bases). V dropped 4 bases and J dropped 4 bases, with 22 bases sitting between them. This CDR3 region has 18 residues. Germline CDR1 SNHLY, CDR2 FYNNEI. The CDR3 spells CASSGYSIIQGATGELFF. As DNA, the CDR3 is TGTGCCAGCAGTGGATATTCCATTATACAGGGAGCCACCGGGGAGCTGTTTTTT. Combining the CDR3 with reference TRBV2 and TRBJ2-2 gives the whole variable domain EPEVTQTPSHQVTQMGQEVILRCVPISNHLYFYWYRQILGQKVEFLVSFYNNEISEKSEIFDDQFSVERPDGSNFTLKIRSTKLEDSAMYFCASSGYSIIQGATGELFFGEGSRLTVL.

This clonotype was recorded many times. The genes are TRBV28 and TRBJ2-5; 7 bases map to TRBD2. The CDR3 loop spans 15 amino acids. Trimming cost V 1 base and J 5 bases; bases outside gene matches: 7. Germline CDR1 is MDHEN and CDR2 is SYDVKM. The CDR3 DNA reads TGTGCCAGCAGTTTATTCTCCGCGGGAGTCGAGACCCAGTACTTC. Its translation: CASSLFSAGVETQYF. Full variable domain (outside the CDR3, taken from reference TRBV28 and TRBJ2-5): DVKVTQSSRYLVKRTGEKVFLECVQDMDHENMFWYRQDPGLGLRLIYFSYDVKMKEKGDIPEGYSVSREKKERFSLILESASTNQTSMYLCASSLFSAGVETQYFGPGTRLLVL.

This clonotype was seen many times. The rearrangement uses TRBV6-2 or TRBV6-3 and TRBJ2-1, with D perhaps assigned TRBD1 or TRBD2 (6 bases each). The V end lost 7 bases, the J end lost 0 bases, and 16 bases lay between the germline ends. The germline V gene encodes CDR1 MNHEY and CDR2 SVGEGT. The CDR3 length is 16 residues. CDR3 protein: CASTQKGGSSYNEQFF. In DNA form, the CDR3 reads TGTGCCAGCACCCAGAAGGGGGGAAGCTCCTACAATGAGCAGTTCTTC.

This clonotype was counted a single time. The V gene is TRBV28, the J gene TRBJ2-7, with TRBD1 matching over 12 bases. Unmatched junction bases numbered 5, after V lost 2 bases and J lost 3 bases. This CDR3 has 16 amino acids. The germline V gene has CDR1 MDHEN and CDR2 SYDVKM. DNA for the CDR3: TGTGCCAGCAGTTTACACCGGGACAGGGGGCTCTACGAGCAGTACTTC. It encodes CASSLHRDRGLYEQYF. Full variable domain (rest looked up from reference TRBV28 and TRBJ2-7): DVKVTQSSRYLVKRTGEKVFLECVQDMDHENMFWYRQDPGLGLRLIYFSYDVKMKEKGDIPEGYSVSREKKERFSLILESASTNQTSMYLCASSLHRDRGLYEQYFGPGTRLTVT.

The chain employs TRBV19 and TRBJ2-1; no firm D call. CDR3 size: 11 residues. V shed 4 bases and J shed 4 bases, with 2 bases lying between them. CDR1 is LNHDA, CDR2 SQIVND, per germline (reference sequence). CDR3 coding DNA: TGTGCCAGTAGTAGGTACAATGAGCAGTTCTTC. Translating gives CASSRYNEQFF.

This clonotype was observed many times. V and J are TRBV5-1 and TRBJ2-3; D possibly corresponds to TRBD2 (6 bases). V was shortened by 5 bases and J by 3 bases, with 19 bases between the two germline ends. Germline loops: CDR1 SGHRS, CDR2 YFSETQ. This CDR3 region has 16 residues. CDR3 nucleotides: TGCGCCAGCAGAGCTCACCAGCGGGCAGGGACAGATACGCAGTATTTT. Translating it yields CASRAHQRAGTDTQYF.

This rearrangement joins TRBV12-3 or TRBV12-4 to TRBJ2-6; D not certain. The CDR3 extends over 15 amino acids. The V gene lost 7 bases and the J gene lost 0 bases, with 10 bases spanning the gap. CDR3 loop: CASTLAGSGANVLTF. Here the CDR3 DNA reads TGTGCCAGCACCCTTGCAGGCTCTGGGGCCAACGTCCTGACTTTC.

This clonotype was recorded at least ten times. The chain uses TRBV20-1 and TRBJ1-6, with a possible D match to TRBD1 (6 bases). CDR1 is DFQATT and CDR2 is SNEGSKA in the germline V gene (reference sequence). CDR3 length: 14 residues. V dropped 5 bases and J dropped 1 base, with 9 bases sitting between them. CDR3 coding DNA: TGCAGTGCTCACAGGGAGTCCTATAATTCACCCCTCCACTTT. Protein product: CSAHRESYNSPLHF.

This clonotype occurred many times. The chain uses TRBV20-1 and TRBJ2-7; perhaps TRBD1 as D (5 bases). Germline V gene lookup returns CDR1 DFQATT and CDR2 SNEGSKA (reference sequence). The V and J ends lost 7 bases and 2 bases respectively, with 12 bases between them. This CDR3 spans 12 amino acids. As DNA, the CDR3 is TGCAGTGGGGGCCCTGACGCCTACGAGCAGTACTTC. It yields the protein CSGGPDAYEQYF.

This clonotype was counted between two and nine times. The CDR3: CAISAGHQGFF. The CDR3 DNA reads TGTGCCATCAGCGCGGGACACCAAGGCTTCTTT. This chain joins TRBV10-3 and TRBJ1-1; a possible D gene is TRBD1 (6 bases). The V end was cut by 6 bases, the J end by 14 bases, with 16 bases between. CDR3 length: 11 residues. CDR1 ENHRY and CDR2 SYGVKD come from the germline V gene.

This clonotype was observed a single time. The rearrangement uses TRBV6-1 and TRBJ1-1, with 8 nucleotides matching TRBD1. This CDR3 region has 13 residues. The ends lost 8 bases at V and 6 bases at J; junction bases unmatched: 8. Germline assignment: CDR1 MNHNS and CDR2 SASEGT. The CDR3 nucleotides read TGTGCCAGCTCAACACAGGGGGATTCTGAAGCTTTCTTT. Its protein is CASSTQGDSEAFF.

This clonotype was seen repeatedly, ten times or more. The gene calls are TRBV7-8 and TRBJ2-2; D may be TRBD2 (5 bases). V dropped 0 bases and J dropped 7 bases, with 6 bases sitting between them. The CDR3 loop spans 13 amino acids. Germline values: CDR1 SGHVS, CDR2 FQNEAQ. CDR3: CASSLARGGELFF. The CDR3 DNA sequence: TGTGCCAGCAGCTTAGCCCGGGGCGGGGAGCTGTTTTTT.

This clonotype has ten or more counts. The chain has TRBV6-1 and TRBJ2-7; weak D call: TRBD1 (5 bases). Per the germline V gene, CDR1 is MNHNS and CDR2 is SASEGT. The CDR3 has 13 residues. With 9 bases removed from V and 3 bases from J, the gap between germline ends came to 15 bases. The CDR3: CASNTGFGYEQYF. The DNA of the CDR3 is TGTGCCAGTAACACAGGTTTCGGCTACGAGCAGTACTTC.

This clonotype was seen at least ten times. The chain combines TRBV28 with TRBJ1-2; D is ambiguous. Germline CDR1 reads MDHEN; CDR2 reads SYDVKM. The CDR3 length is 14 residues. Trimming stripped 10 bases from V and 3 bases from J, with 18 bases between. The CDR3 sequence is CATSPAVSHYGYTF. The DNA of the CDR3 is TGTGCCACGTCCCCAGCAGTCAGCCACTATGGCTACACCTTC.

The chain couples TRBV10-3 to TRBJ1-5; D is possibly TRBD1 (5 bases). CDR3 length equals 15 residues. The germline V and J ends were trimmed by 3 bases and 0 bases, with 9 bases remaining between them. Germline lookup yields CDR1 ENHRY and CDR2 SYGVKD. In nucleotides, the CDR3 is TGTGCCATCAGTGAAGCGGGGACTAGCAATCAGCCCCAGCATTTT. Protein: CAISEAGTSNQPQHF.